This T cell receptor beta chain originates from a study of OX40 agonist ivuxolimab in advanced cancers. Whole-study context: An agonistic human IgG2 monoclonal antibody against OX40 (CD134) was given.

Overall study results and limits: In a subset of nonresponders, normalized T-cell clonal expansion was also low. The mean number of expanded clones was higher in CD8+ T cells than in CD4+.

V dropped 6 bases and J dropped 2 bases, with 13 bases sitting between them. The CDR3 loop spans 14 amino acids. Looked up from germline, CDR1 is LGHNA and CDR2 is YSLEER. Data came from immunoSEQ multiplex PCR; TCRdb stores just in-frame clones and leaves some out. This table holds 55,000 to 75,000 clones, around 80% found once. Only one count was recorded for this clone. Its antigen remains unidentified. The source is an adult with an advanced solid tumor such as melanoma, head and neck, liver or kidney cancer. The sample in question was CD4+ or CD8+ T cells sorted from blood, obtained in a trial of the OX40 agonist ivuxolimab. The J gene is TRBJ1-1, the V gene TRBV4-3; D not certain. DNA for the CDR3: TGCGCCAGCAGGATCCAGTCTTTTAACACTGAAGCTTTCTTT. Its protein is CASRIQSFNTEAFF.